Below, 20 T cell receptor beta chains from the same sample are listed, as sequenced in a study of molecular identifiers for immune sequencing clone quantification. One entry per CDR3 protein, called by TCRdb with MiXCR from the PCR reads. The data show over 600,000 distinct CDR3 sequences, 20% seen once. Sequenced: naive CD8+ T cells from blood, with Jurkat cell RNA spiked in. The subset is: FACS-sorted CD8+CD4-CCR7+CD45RA+ naive T cells. The receptor source for this set is a human donor in good health. Some libraries in this study had Jurkat cell RNA spiked in.

This clonotype was detected ten times or more. The genes are TRBV28 and TRBJ2-1; 9 bases line up with TRBD2. CDR3 length: 14 amino acids. Germline CDR1 is MDHEN and CDR2 is SYDVKM. Trimming cost V 2 bases and J 7 bases; bases outside gene matches: 3. CDR3 protein: CASSLAGGRNEQFF. The CDR3 region has the DNA TGTGCCAGCAGTTTAGCGGGAGGGCGGAATGAGCAGTTCTTC. The variable domain in full, with the rest retrieved from reference TRBV28 and TRBJ2-1, is DVKVTQSSRYLVKRTGEKVFLECVQDMDHENMFWYRQDPGLGLRLIYFSYDVKMKEKGDIPEGYSVSREKKERFSLILESASTNQTSMYLCASSLAGGRNEQFFGPGTRLTVL.

This chain joins TRBV19 and TRBJ2-7; D gene ambiguous. Germline V gene sequence: CDR1 LNHDA, CDR2 SQIVND (reference sequence). With 3 bases removed from V and 4 bases from J, the gap between germline ends came to 7 bases. CDR3 size: 12 residues. The CDR3: CASSMSPYEQYF. CDR3 DNA: TGTGCCAGTAGTATGTCGCCATACGAGCAGTACTTC.

This clonotype was detected ten times or more. This chain joins TRBV7-8 and TRBJ2-3; 8 nucleotides align to TRBD1. The CDR3 extends over 16 amino acids. Trimming removed 7 bases from V and 4 bases from J; junction bases left unmatched: 13. In germline, CDR1 is SGHVS, CDR2 FQNEAQ. In DNA, the CDR3 is TGTGCCAGCAACCCAGGGGGCGGGGAACAAGCAGATACGCAGTATTTT. The encoded protein is CASNPGGGEQADTQYF.

The chain has TRBV5-6 and TRBJ2-5, with 10 nucleotides matching TRBD2. Trimming cost V 7 bases and J 2 bases; bases outside gene matches: 8. The CDR3 runs to 15 residues. Germline V gene data show CDR1 as SGHDT and CDR2 as YYEEEE. The CDR3 spells CASDLLAGNQETQYF. The CDR3 DNA reads as TGTGCCAGCGACTTACTAGCGGGGAATCAAGAGACCCAGTACTTC. Variable domain in full (rest from reference TRBV5-6 and TRBJ2-5): DAGVTQSPTHLIKTRGQQVTLRCSPKSGHDTVSWYQQALGQGPQFIFQYYEEEERQRGNFPDRFSGHQFPNYSSELNVNALLLGDSALYLCASDLLAGNQETQYFGPGTRLLVL.

This clonotype turned up a few times. This sequence joins TRBV19 and TRBJ2-2; the D is unclear. The CDR3 consists of 13 residues. In germline, CDR1 is LNHDA, CDR2 SQIVND (reference sequence). V was cut by 5 bases and J by 4 bases, with 8 bases left in between. The CDR3 is CASSWMGTGELFF. The CDR3 bases are TGTGCCAGTAGTTGGATGGGCACCGGGGAGCTGTTTTTT.

This clonotype came up many times. This chain joins TRBV13 and TRBJ2-5; D is unresolved. Trimming stripped 4 bases from V and 0 bases from J, with 21 bases between. CDR1 is PRHDT, CDR2 FYEKMQ, per germline (reference sequence). This CDR3 is 18 amino acids long. In DNA form, the CDR3 reads TGTGCCAGCAGCTCATCAGAATCAGAGCCCCGATACCAAGAGACCCAGTACTTC. Translated: CASSSSESEPRYQETQYF.

On this clonotype itself: Being one base from a much bigger clone, this may be a read error. J is TRBJ2-7 and V is TRBV20-1, with TRBD2 identical over 8 bases. Germline V CDR1 and CDR2: DFQATT, SNEGSKA (reference sequence). The CDR3 runs 14 residues. In nucleotides, the CDR3 is TGCAGTGCAACGACTAGCGCAAGCTCCTCCGAGCAGTACTTC. It encodes CSATTSASSSEQYF.

In its sample, this clonotype was seen many times. The junction differs from germline at one of its ends, possibly a read error. The genes are TRBV7-7 and TRBJ2-1; 7 nucleotides agree with TRBD2. This CDR3 spans 15 amino acids. CDR1 SSHAT and CDR2 FNYEAQ come from the germline V gene (reference sequence). The CDR3 sequence is CASSRGTSDYNEQFF. In DNA, the CDR3 is TGTGCTAGCAGCCGAGGAACTAGCGACTACAATGAGCAGTTCTTC.

A remark on this clonotype: Since a much larger clone is just one base distant, this may be a read error. The J gene is TRBJ2-2, the V gene TRBV7-9; a possible D gene is TRBD2 (5 bases). Germline V gene sequence: CDR1 SEHNR, CDR2 FQNEAQ (reference sequence). This CDR3 comprises 17 residues. V gave up 0 bases and J gave up 3 bases, with 14 bases separating them. The CDR3 loop is CASSLAFRETHTGELFF. Written as DNA, the CDR3 is TGTGCCAGCAGCTTAGCTTTCCGGGAAACGCACACCGGGGAGCTGTTTTTT.

With regard to this clonotype: A much larger clone lies one base from this, so it may be a read error. This chain joins TRBV6-1 and TRBJ1-1; tentatively, D is TRBD1 (6 bases). The V and J ends lost 11 bases and 7 bases respectively, with 14 bases between them. The CDR3 has 11 amino acids. Per germline, CDR1 MNHNS and CDR2 SASEGT. The CDR3 DNA reads as TGTGCCGGCATGGGGGGGCATGAAGCTTTCTTT. Its translation: CAGMGGHEAFF.

This clonotype was seen repeatedly, ten times or more. This chain links TRBV29-1 with TRBJ2-3; 12 positions agree with TRBD2. CDR1 is SQVTM, CDR2 ANQGSEA, per germline. The CDR3 is 17 residues long. The ends lost 0 bases at V and 0 bases at J; junction bases unmatched: 4. The CDR3 region is CSVEDGGTSGSTDTQYF. In DNA, the CDR3 is TGCAGCGTTGAAGATGGGGGGACTAGCGGGAGCACAGATACGCAGTATTTT.

The chain couples TRBV13 to TRBJ2-1, with 12 bases lining up with TRBD2. Trimming took 1 base from V and 6 from J; bases not matched to a gene: 1. CDR1 and CDR2 from the germline V gene are PRHDT and FYEKMQ (reference sequence). This CDR3 contains 15 residues. The CDR3 DNA follows: TGTGCCAGCAGCTTAGAACTAGCGGGGGGCAATGAGCAGTTCTTC. It yields the protein CASSLELAGGNEQFF.

Many counts were recorded for this clonotype. The V call is TRBV5-6, the J call TRBJ2-1; D perhaps matches TRBD2 (5 bases). The CDR3 has 14 residues. Trimming cost V 2 bases and J 0 bases, with 6 bases left between them. Per germline, CDR1 SGHDT and CDR2 YYEEEE. CDR3 nucleotides: TGTGCCAGCAGCTTAACTAGCTCCTACAATGAGCAGTTCTTC. Encoded protein: CASSLTSSYNEQFF.

This sequence joins TRBV7-9 and TRBJ2-5; 13 bases align to TRBD2. Germline loops: CDR1 SEHNR, CDR2 FQNEAQ (reference sequence). The CDR3 loop spans 19 amino acids. V shed 0 bases, J shed 2 bases, and the junction held 9 bases outside the gene matches. CDR3 sequence: CASSLAVGLAGEGQETQYF. In nucleotides, the CDR3 is TGTGCCAGCAGCTTAGCAGTTGGACTAGCGGGAGAAGGACAAGAGACCCAGTACTTC.

This clonotype was seen at least ten times. The rearrangement links TRBV7-6 to TRBJ2-1, with 7 bases that match TRBD2. CDR1 and CDR2 from the germline V gene are SGHVS and FNYEAQ. Trimming cost V 5 bases and J 3 bases; bases outside gene matches: 1. There are 13 residues in the CDR3. The CDR3: CASSSGDYNEQFF. For the CDR3, the DNA is TGTGCCAGCAGCAGCGGGGACTACAATGAGCAGTTCTTC.

This chain joins TRBV20-1 and TRBJ2-1; 9 bases fit TRBD2. Germline assignment: CDR1 DFQATT and CDR2 SNEGSKA (reference sequence). V shed 6 bases, J shed 0 bases, and the junction held 6 bases outside the gene matches. CDR3 size: 15 residues. CDR3 bases: TGCAGTGCGAGACTAGCGGAGAGCTCCTACAATGAGCAGTTCTTC. Its protein product is CSARLAESSYNEQFF.

This clonotype has ten or more counts. This sequence joins TRBV3-1 and TRBJ1-1, with D possibly matching TRBD1 (5 bases). This CDR3 has 15 residues. CDR1 is LGHDT, CDR2 YNNKEL, per germline (reference sequence). Between the trimmed V and J ends, which lost 2 bases and 6 bases, there was a span of 16 bases. CDR3 sequence: CASSQFAGTNAEAFF. CDR3 DNA sequence: TGTGCCAGCAGCCAATTCGCCGGGACCAACGCTGAAGCTTTCTTT.

This clonotype has only one observation. The chain recombines TRBV5-1 with TRBJ2-1, with 9 positions matching TRBD1. Per germline, CDR1 SGHRS and CDR2 YFSETQ. V lost 2 bases to trimming and J lost 8 bases; unmatched junction nucleotides: 5. This CDR3 comprises 14 residues. The CDR3 DNA reads TGCGCCAGCAGCTTTGGACAGGGGATCGATGAGCAGTTCTTC. Translated: CASSFGQGIDEQFF.

The rearrangement joins TRBV9 to TRBJ2-1; D gene unclear. Germline V gene sequence: CDR1 SGDLS, CDR2 YYNGEE. The CDR3 runs 17 residues. V was cut by 6 bases and J by 0 bases, with 19 bases left in between. In DNA, the CDR3 is TGTGCCAGCACCAATTCGCTTGAGGAAGACTCCTACAATGAGCAGTTCTTC. It encodes CASTNSLEEDSYNEQFF. The variable domain in full, completed from reference TRBV9 and TRBJ2-1, reads DSGVTQTPKHLITATGQRVTLRCSPRSGDLSVYWYQQSLDQGLQFLIQYYNGEERAKGNILERFSAQQFPDLHSELNLSSLELGDSALYFCASTNSLEEDSYNEQFFGPGTRLTVL.

This clonotype was seen repeatedly, ten times or more. The chain recombines TRBV7-9 with TRBJ2-5; D may be TRBD1 (6 bases). CDR3 length: 14 residues. Trimming stripped 3 bases from V and 1 base from J, with 9 bases between. Germline values: CDR1 SEHNR, CDR2 FQNEAQ (reference sequence). DNA of the CDR3: TGTGCCAGCAGCTTCACAGGGACCCAAGAGACCCAGTACTTC. Residues: CASSFTGTQETQYF.